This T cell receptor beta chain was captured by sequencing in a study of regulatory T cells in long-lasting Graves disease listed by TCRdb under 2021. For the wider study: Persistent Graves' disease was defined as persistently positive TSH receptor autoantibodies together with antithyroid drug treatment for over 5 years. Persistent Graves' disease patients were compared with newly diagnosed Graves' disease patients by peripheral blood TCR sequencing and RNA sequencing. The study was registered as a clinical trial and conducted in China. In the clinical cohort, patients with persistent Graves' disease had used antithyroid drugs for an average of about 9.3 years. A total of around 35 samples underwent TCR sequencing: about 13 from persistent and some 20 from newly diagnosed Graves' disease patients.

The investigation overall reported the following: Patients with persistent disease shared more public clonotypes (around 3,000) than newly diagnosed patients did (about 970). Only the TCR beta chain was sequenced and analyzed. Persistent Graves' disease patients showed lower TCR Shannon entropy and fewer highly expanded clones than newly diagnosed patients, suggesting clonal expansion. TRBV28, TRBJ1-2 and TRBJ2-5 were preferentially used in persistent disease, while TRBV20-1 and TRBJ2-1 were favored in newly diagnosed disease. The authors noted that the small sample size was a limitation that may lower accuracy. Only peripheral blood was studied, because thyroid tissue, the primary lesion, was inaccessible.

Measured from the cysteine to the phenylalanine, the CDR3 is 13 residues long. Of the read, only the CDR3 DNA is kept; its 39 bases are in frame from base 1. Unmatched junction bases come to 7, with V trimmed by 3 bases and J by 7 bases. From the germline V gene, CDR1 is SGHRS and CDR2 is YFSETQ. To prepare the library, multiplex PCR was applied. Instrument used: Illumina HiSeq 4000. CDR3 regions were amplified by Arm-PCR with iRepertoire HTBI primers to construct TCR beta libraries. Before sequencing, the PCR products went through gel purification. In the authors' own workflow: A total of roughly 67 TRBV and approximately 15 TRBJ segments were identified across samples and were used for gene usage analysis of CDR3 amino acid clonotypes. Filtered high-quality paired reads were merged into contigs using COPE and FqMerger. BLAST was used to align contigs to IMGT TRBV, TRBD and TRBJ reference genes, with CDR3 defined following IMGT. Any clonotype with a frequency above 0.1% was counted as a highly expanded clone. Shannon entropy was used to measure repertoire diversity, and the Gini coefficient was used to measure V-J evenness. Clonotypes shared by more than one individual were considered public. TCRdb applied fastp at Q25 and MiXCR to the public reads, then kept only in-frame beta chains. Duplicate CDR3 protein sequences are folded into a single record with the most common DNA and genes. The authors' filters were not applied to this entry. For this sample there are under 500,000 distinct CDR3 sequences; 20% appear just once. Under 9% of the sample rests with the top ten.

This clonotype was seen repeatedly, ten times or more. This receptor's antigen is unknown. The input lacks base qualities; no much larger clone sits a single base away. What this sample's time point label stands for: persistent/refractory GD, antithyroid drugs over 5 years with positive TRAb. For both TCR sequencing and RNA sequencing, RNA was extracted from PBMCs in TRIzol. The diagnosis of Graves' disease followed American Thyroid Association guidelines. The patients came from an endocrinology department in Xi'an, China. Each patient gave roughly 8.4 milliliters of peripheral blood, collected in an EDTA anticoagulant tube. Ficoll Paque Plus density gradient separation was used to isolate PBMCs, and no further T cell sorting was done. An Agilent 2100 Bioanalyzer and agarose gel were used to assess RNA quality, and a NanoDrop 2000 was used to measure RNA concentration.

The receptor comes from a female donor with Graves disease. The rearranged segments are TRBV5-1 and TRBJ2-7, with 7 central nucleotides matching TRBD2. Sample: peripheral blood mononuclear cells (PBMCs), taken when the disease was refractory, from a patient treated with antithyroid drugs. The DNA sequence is TGCGCCAGCAGCTCTAGCGGCCGGGGAGAGCAGTACTTC. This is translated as CASSSSGRGEQYF. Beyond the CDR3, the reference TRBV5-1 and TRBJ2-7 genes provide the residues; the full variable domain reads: KAGVTQTPRYLIKTRGQQVTLSCSPISGHRSVSWYQQTPGQGLQFLFEYFSETQRNKGNFPGRFSGRQFSNSRSEMNVSTLELGDSALYLCASSSSGRGEQYFGPGTRLTVT.